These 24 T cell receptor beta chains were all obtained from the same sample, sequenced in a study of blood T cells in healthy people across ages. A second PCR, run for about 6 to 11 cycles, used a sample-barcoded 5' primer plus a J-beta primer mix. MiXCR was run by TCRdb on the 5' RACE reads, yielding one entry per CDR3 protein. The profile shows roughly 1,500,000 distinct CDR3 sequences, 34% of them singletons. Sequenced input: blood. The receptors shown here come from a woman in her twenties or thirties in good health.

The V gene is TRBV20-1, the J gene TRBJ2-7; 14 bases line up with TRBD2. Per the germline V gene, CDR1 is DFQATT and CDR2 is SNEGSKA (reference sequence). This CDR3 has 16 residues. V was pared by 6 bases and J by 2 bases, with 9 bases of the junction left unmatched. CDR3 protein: CSATGLAGGIPYEQYF. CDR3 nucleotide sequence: TGCAGTGCAACTGGACTAGCGGGAGGTATACCCTACGAGCAGTACTTC.

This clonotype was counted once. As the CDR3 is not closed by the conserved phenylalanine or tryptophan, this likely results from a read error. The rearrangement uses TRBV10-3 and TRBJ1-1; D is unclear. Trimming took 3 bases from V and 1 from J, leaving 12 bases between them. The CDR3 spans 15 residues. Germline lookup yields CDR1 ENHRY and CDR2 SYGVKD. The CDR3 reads CAISEIPAPNTEAFS. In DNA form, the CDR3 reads TGTGCCATCAGTGAAATCCCAGCTCCGAACACTGAAGCTTTCTCT.

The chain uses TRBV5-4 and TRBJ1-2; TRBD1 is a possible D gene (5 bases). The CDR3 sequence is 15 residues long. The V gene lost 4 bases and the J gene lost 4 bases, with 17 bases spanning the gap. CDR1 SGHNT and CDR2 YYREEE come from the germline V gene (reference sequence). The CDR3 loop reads CASSLGGDRGYGYTF. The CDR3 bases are TGTGCCAGCAGCCTTGGGGGGGATCGGGGCTATGGCTACACCTTC.

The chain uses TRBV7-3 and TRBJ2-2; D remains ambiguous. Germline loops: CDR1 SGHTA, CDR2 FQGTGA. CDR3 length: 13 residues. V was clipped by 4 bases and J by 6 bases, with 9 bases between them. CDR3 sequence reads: CASSSTQPGELFF. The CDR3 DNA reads TGTGCCAGCAGCTCCACTCAACCCGGGGAGCTGTTTTTT.

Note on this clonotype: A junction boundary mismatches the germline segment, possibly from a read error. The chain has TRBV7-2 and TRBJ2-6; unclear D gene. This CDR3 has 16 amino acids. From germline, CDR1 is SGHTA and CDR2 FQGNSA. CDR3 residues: CASSLQSLSGANVLTF. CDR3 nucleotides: TGTGCCAGTAGCTTACAATCCCTCTCTGGGGCCAACGTCCTGACTTTC. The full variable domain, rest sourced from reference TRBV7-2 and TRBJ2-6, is GAGVSQSPSNKVTEKGKDVELRCDPISGHTALYWYRQSLGQGLEFLIYFQGNSAPDKSGLPSDRFSAERTGGSVSTLTIQRTQQEDSAVYLCASSLQSLSGANVLTFGAGSRLTVL.

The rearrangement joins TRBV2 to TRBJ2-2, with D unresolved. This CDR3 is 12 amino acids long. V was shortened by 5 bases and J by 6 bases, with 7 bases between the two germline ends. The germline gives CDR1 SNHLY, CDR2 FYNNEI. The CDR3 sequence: CASSPFPGELFF. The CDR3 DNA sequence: TGTGCCAGCAGTCCTTTTCCCGGGGAGCTGTTTTTT.

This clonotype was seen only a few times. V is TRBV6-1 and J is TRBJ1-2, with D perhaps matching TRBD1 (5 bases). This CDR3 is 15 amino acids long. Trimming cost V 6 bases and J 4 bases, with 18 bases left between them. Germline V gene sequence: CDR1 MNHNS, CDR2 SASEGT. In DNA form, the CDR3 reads TGTGCCAGCAGCGTCGACAGCTCCGGCAGCTATGGCTACACCTTC. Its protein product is CASSVDSSGSYGYTF.

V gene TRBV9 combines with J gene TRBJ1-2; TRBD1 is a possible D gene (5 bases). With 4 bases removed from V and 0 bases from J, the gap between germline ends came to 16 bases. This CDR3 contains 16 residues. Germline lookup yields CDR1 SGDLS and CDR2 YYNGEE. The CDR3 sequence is CASSRTGGTSNYGYTF. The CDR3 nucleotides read TGTGCCAGCAGCAGAACGGGGGGGACCTCTAACTATGGCTACACCTTC. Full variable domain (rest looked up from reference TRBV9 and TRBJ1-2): DSGVTQTPKHLITATGQRVTLRCSPRSGDLSVYWYQQSLDQGLQFLIQYYNGEERAKGNILERFSAQQFPDLHSELNLSSLELGDSALYFCASSRTGGTSNYGYTFGSGTRLTVV.

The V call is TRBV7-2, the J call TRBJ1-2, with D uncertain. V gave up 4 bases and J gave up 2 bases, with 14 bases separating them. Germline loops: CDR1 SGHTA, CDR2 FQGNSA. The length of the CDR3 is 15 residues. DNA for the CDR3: TGTGCCAGCAGCTCACGTTCCATAGACAACTATGGCTACACCTTC. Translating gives CASSSRSIDNYGYTF. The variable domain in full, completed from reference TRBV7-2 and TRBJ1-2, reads GAGVSQSPSNKVTEKGKDVELRCDPISGHTALYWYRQSLGQGLEFLIYFQGNSAPDKSGLPSDRFSAERTGGSVSTLTIQRTQQEDSAVYLCASSSRSIDNYGYTFGSGTRLTVV.

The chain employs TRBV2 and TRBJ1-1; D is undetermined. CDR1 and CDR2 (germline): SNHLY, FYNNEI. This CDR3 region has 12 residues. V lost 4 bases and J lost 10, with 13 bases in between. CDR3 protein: CASSARAGSAFF. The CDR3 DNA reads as TGTGCCAGCAGTGCCCGCGCGGGGTCAGCTTTCTTT.

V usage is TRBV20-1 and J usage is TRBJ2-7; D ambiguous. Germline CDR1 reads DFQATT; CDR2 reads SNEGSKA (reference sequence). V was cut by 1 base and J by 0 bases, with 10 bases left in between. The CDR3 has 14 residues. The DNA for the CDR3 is TGCAGTGCTAGAGGGTGGCTTTCCTCCTACGAGCAGTACTTC. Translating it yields CSARGWLSSYEQYF.

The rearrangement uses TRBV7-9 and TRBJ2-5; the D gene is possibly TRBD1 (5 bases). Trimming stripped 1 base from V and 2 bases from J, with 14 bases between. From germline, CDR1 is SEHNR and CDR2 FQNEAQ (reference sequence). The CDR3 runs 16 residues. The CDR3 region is CASSLEVTAQQETQYF. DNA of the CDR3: TGTGCCAGCAGCTTAGAGGTGACAGCCCAACAAGAGACCCAGTACTTC.

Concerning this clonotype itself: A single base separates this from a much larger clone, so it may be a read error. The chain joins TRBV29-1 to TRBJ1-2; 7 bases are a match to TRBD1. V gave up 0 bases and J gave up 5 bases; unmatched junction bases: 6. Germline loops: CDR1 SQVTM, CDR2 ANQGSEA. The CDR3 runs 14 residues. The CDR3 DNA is TGCAGCGTTGAAGACCCAGGGGGGTGGTATGGCTACACCTTC. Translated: CSVEDPGGWYGYTF.

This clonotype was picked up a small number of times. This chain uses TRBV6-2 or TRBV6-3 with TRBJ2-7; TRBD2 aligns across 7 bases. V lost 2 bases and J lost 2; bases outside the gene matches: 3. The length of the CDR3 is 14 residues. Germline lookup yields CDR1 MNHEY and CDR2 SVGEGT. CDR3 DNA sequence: TGTGCCAGCAGTTACGCTGGGGGGGCCTACGAGCAGTACTTC. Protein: CASSYAGGAYEQYF.

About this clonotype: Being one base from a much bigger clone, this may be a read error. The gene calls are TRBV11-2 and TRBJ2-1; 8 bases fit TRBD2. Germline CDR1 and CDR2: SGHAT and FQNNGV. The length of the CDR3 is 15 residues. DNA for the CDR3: TGTACCAGCAGCTTAGATCCGGGACTAGTCAATGAGCAGTTCTTC. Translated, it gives CTSSLDPGLVNEQFF.

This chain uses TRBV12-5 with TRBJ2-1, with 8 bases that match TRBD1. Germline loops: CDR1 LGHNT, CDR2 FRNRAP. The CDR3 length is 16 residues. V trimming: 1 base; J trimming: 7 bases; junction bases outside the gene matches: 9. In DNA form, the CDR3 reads TGTGCTAGTGGTTTGGGGGCAGGGGGCGCTGGGAATGAGCAGTTCTTC. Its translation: CASGLGAGGAGNEQFF. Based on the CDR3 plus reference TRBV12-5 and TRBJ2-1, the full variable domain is DARVTQTPRHKVTEMGQEVTMRCQPILGHNTVFWYRQTMMQGLELLAYFRNRAPLDDSGMPKDRFSAEMPDATLATLKIQPSEPRDSAVYFCASGLGAGGAGNEQFFGPGTRLTVL.

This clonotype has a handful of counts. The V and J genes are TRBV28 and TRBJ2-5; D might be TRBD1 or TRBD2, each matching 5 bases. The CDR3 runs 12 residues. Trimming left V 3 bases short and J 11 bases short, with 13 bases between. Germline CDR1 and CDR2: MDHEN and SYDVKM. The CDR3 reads CASSLTTREQYF. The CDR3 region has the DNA TGTGCCAGCAGTTTGACCACCAGGGAGCAGTACTTC.

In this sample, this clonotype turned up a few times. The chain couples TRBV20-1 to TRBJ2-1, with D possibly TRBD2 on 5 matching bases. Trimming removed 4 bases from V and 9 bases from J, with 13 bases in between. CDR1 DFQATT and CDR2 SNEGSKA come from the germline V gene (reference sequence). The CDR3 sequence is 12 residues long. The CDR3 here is CSATETSGEQFF. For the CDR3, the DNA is TGCAGTGCTACCGAAACTAGTGGTGAGCAGTTCTTC.

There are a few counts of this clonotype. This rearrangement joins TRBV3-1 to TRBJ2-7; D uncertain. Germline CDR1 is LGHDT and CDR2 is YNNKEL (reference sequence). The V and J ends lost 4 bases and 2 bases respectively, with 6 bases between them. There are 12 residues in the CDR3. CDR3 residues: CASSLHPYEQYF. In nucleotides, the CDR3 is TGTGCCAGCAGCCTCCACCCCTACGAGCAGTACTTC.

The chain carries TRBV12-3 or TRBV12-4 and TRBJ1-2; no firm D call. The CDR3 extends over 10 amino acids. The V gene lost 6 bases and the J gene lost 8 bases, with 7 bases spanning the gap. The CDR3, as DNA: TGTGCCAGCAGGCCGGGAGGCTACACCTTC. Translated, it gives CASRPGGYTF.

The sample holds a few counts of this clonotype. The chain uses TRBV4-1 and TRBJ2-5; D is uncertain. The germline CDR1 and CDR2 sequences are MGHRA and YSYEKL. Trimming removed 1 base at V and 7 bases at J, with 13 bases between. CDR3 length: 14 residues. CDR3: CASSQAALVGTQYF. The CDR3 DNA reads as TGCGCCAGCAGCCAAGCGGCCCTGGTAGGGACCCAGTACTTC.

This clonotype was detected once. The CDR3 here is CASSLYPGQGPPYEQYF. DNA for the CDR3: TGTGCCAGCAGCTTATATCCCGGACAGGGGCCCCCCTACGAGCAGTACTTC. The chain combines TRBV7-9 with TRBJ2-7, with 9 bases matching TRBD1. The CDR3 consists of 17 residues. The V gene end was trimmed by 2 bases and the J gene end by 2 bases; junction bases not matched to a gene: 10. The germline V gene has CDR1 SEHNR and CDR2 FQNEAQ (reference sequence).

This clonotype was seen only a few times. CDR3 residues: CSAEMAAPGETQYF. For the CDR3, the DNA is TGCAGCGCTGAGATGGCAGCCCCAGGCGAGACCCAGTACTTC. The chain couples TRBV20-1 to TRBJ2-5, with unresolved D. Germline lookup yields CDR1 DFQATT and CDR2 SNEGSKA (reference sequence). The CDR3 totals 14 residues.

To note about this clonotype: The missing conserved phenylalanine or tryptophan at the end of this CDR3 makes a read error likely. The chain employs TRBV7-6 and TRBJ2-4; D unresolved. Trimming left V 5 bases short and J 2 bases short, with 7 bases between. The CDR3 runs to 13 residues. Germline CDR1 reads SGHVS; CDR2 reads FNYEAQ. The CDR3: CASSRDPKNIQYC. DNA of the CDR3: TGTGCCAGCAGCAGGGATCCCAAAAACATTCAGTACTGC.